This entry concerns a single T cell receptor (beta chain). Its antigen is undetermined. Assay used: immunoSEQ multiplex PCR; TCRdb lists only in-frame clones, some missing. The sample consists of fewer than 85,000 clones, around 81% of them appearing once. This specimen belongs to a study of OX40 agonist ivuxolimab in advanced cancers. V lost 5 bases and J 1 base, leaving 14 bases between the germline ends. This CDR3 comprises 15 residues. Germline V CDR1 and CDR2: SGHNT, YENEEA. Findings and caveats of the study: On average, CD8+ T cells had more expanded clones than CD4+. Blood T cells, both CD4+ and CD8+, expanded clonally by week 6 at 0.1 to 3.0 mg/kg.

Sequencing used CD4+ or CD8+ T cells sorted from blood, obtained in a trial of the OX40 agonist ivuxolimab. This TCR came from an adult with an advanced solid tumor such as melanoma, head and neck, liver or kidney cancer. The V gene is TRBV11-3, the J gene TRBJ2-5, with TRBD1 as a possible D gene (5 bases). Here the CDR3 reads CASSPGTGSQETQYF. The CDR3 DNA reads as TGTGCCAGCAGCCCCGGCACAGGTTCCCAAGAGACCCAGTACTTC.